Following are 3 T cell receptor beta chains from one sample sequenced in a study of cytomegalovirus exposure and HLA in healthy donors. The primer mix had 60 Vbeta and 13 Jbeta primers. The protocol was immunoSEQ multiplex PCR, while the TCRdb copy is restricted to in-frame clones and leaves out a portion. The table has over 150,000 clones, roughly 84% seen once. The specimen sequenced was PBMCs. The receptors shown here come from a boy aged 2-9 years in good health and CMV-seronegative.

The chain has TRBV6-1 and TRBJ2-4; D is possibly TRBD1 (6 bases). Germline V gene lookup returns CDR1 MNHNS and CDR2 SASEGT. The V gene lost 2 bases and the J gene lost 8 bases, with 19 bases spanning the gap. This CDR3 contains 16 residues. CDR3 region: CASSEPRTVRRDIQYF. In DNA, the CDR3 is TGTGCCAGCAGTGAACCGAGGACAGTCCGAAGGGACATTCAGTACTTC.

The rearrangement links TRBV5-1 to TRBJ1-1; D might be TRBD1 (6 bases). Germline CDR1 and CDR2: SGHRS and YFSETQ. This CDR3 is 16 amino acids long. V lost 2 bases and J 1 base, leaving 15 bases between the germline ends. The CDR3 region has the DNA TGCGCCAGCAGCTTATCGACAGGCCGAAGGAACACTGAAGCTTTCTTT. The encoded protein is CASSLSTGRRNTEAFF.

The chain couples TRBV7-2 to TRBJ2-7; weak D call: TRBD2 (6 bases). Between the trimmed V and J ends, which lost 2 bases and 4 bases, there was a span of 12 bases. Germline V gene lookup returns CDR1 SGHTA and CDR2 FQGNSA. The CDR3 sequence is 14 residues long. The CDR3 sequence is CASSLITGAYEQYF. In nucleotides, the CDR3 is TGTGCCAGCAGCTTAATTACGGGAGCTTACGAGCAGTACTTC.